The next 14 T cell receptor beta chains were all read from a single sample in a study of T cells in Graves' hyperthyroidism and ophthalmopathy. RNA transcripts yielded amplified TCR beta CDR3 regions. First-round RT-PCR with HTBI primers amplified the TCR CDR3 region. MiXCR, run by TCRdb on the multiplex PCR reads, gives a single entry per CDR3 protein. Of under 300,000 distinct CDR3 sequences detected, 20% to 25% appear once; the ten largest clones hold about 30%. Sequencing used blood. The source of these receptors is a middle-aged man with Graves' hyperthyroidism that later progressed to Graves' ophthalmopathy.

This clonotype was seen ten or more times. The chain employs TRBV6-2 or TRBV6-3 and TRBJ2-7, with 10 positions matching TRBD2. Germline V gene lookup returns CDR1 MNHEY and CDR2 SVGEGT. The V gene end was trimmed by 6 bases and the J gene end by 3 bases; junction bases not matched to a gene: 14. The CDR3 covers 17 residues. The CDR3 nucleotides read TGTGCCAGCAGCCACCACTCCTCTAGCGGGAGTCACTACGAGCAGTACTTC. Protein product: CASSHHSSSGSHYEQYF.

The rearrangement uses TRBV20-1 and TRBJ2-5; D is perhaps TRBD2 (5 bases). The V and J ends lost 5 bases and 3 bases respectively, with 25 bases between them. The CDR3 has 17 amino acids. Germline CDR1 and CDR2: DFQATT and SNEGSKA (reference sequence). CDR3 sequence: CSASTRTLEVPEETQYF. The CDR3, as DNA: TGCAGTGCTTCCACCCGGACGTTGGAGGTCCCGGAAGAGACCCAGTACTTC.

Many counts were recorded for this clonotype. V and J are TRBV2 and TRBJ1-2; D gene unclear. The germline gives CDR1 SNHLY, CDR2 FYNNEI. Trimming cost V 6 bases and J 6 bases, with 14 bases left between them. The length of the CDR3 is 13 residues. The CDR3 DNA reads TGTGCCAGCAGCGCGACGACTGCTGATGGCTACACCTTC. Translating gives CASSATTADGYTF.

This clonotype was detected only a few times. The V call is TRBV6-1, the J call TRBJ2-7, with 7 bases matching TRBD2. The V and J ends lost 6 bases and 3 bases, in that order; junction bases with no gene match: 5. CDR3 length: 13 amino acids. CDR1 is MNHNS and CDR2 is SASEGT in the germline V gene. CDR3 nucleotides: TGTGCCAGCAGGGCTCGGGGGGACTACGAGCAGTACTTC. It is translated as CASRARGDYEQYF.

This clonotype occurred many times. The J gene is TRBJ1-5, the V gene TRBV18; D gene uncertain. This CDR3 contains 14 residues. Germline V CDR1 and CDR2: KGHSH, LQKENI. Trimming shortened V by 6 bases and J by 0 bases, and 9 bases separated the two germline ends. CDR3 nucleotides: TGTGCCAGCTCTCCCAGTTATAGCAATCAGCCCCAGCATTTT. Residues: CASSPSYSNQPQHF.

On this clonotype: A read error may be the cause here, since a much bigger clone is one base away. The chain uses TRBV7-2 and TRBJ2-7, with 7 bases identical to TRBD1. Per germline, CDR1 SGHTA and CDR2 FQGNSA. Trimming cost V 3 bases and J 3 bases; bases outside gene matches: 5. The length of the CDR3 is 14 residues. In DNA form, the CDR3 reads TGTGCCAGCAGCTTCCGGACAGGATACTACGAGCAGTACTTC. It encodes CASSFRTGYYEQYF.

This clonotype showed up many times. The V gene is TRBV30, the J gene TRBJ1-5; D unclear. Germline values: CDR1 GTSNPN, CDR2 SVGIG (reference sequence). This CDR3 is built from 14 residues. The V gene lost 0 bases and the J gene lost 2 bases, with 8 bases spanning the gap. The CDR3 region is CAWSVGSGNQPQHF. The CDR3 coding sequence is TGTGCCTGGAGTGTAGGGTCGGGCAATCAGCCCCAGCATTTT. Full variable domain (missing parts from reference TRBV30 and TRBJ1-5): SQTIHQWPATLVQPVGSPLSLECTVEGTSNPNLYWYRQAAGRGLQLLFYSVGIGQISSEVPQNLSASRPQDRQFILSSKKLLLSDSGFYLCAWSVGSGNQPQHFGDGTRLSIL.

This clonotype was seen ten or more times. V is TRBV20-1 and J is TRBJ1-2; D gene ambiguous. Germline lookup yields CDR1 DFQATT and CDR2 SNEGSKA (reference sequence). The V end was cut by 5 bases, the J end by 2 bases, with 12 bases between. This CDR3 is built from 13 residues. The CDR3 nucleotides read TGCAGTGCTGATGGTGGAGCAAACTATGGCTACACCTTC. This encodes CSADGGANYGYTF.

This clonotype was seen at least ten times. The J gene is TRBJ2-2, the V gene TRBV30, with D perhaps matching TRBD1 or TRBD2 (7 bases each). The germline V and J ends were trimmed by 4 bases and 7 bases, with 19 bases remaining between them. CDR1 is GTSNPN, CDR2 SVGIG, per germline (reference sequence). CDR3 length: 15 residues. CDR3 protein: CAWTLRQGGIGELFF. The CDR3 DNA sequence: TGTGCCTGGACTTTGAGACAGGGAGGGATCGGGGAGCTGTTTTTT.

This clonotype was seen repeatedly, ten times or more. This chain joins TRBV6-1 and TRBJ2-7, with 10 bases aligning to TRBD1. Germline values: CDR1 MNHNS, CDR2 SASEGT. After removal of 1 base from V and 3 bases from J, the junction contained 12 bases not matched to a gene. The CDR3 consists of 18 residues. The CDR3 sequence is CASSEVEEATGGYYEQYF. CDR3 nucleotides: TGTGCCAGCAGTGAAGTCGAAGAGGCGACAGGGGGCTACTACGAGCAGTACTTC.

Ten or more counts support this clonotype. The chain recombines TRBV5-6 with TRBJ2-7, with 8 bases matching TRBD2. Trimming removed 1 base from V and 6 bases from J; junction bases left unmatched: 6. The CDR3 runs 14 residues. CDR1 and CDR2 (germline): SGHDT, YYEEEE. DNA for the CDR3: TGTGCCAGCAGCTTGACGGCGGGGGGTAGCGAGCAGTACTTC. Protein sequence: CASSLTAGGSEQYF.

This clonotype was detected many times. The chain links TRBV7-2 to TRBJ2-7; D unclear. With 5 bases removed from V and 0 bases from J, the gap between germline ends came to 14 bases. In germline, CDR1 is SGHTA, CDR2 FQGNSA. There are 15 residues in the CDR3. CDR3 bases: TGTGCCAGCAGCCCTTCGGTCGGAAACTCCTACGAGCAGTACTTC. The encoded protein is CASSPSVGNSYEQYF.

This clonotype was seen a single time. The chain employs TRBV4-1 and TRBJ2-5; the D is unclear. The CDR3 has 16 residues. V dropped 2 bases and J dropped 1 base, with 14 bases sitting between them. CDR1 and CDR2 (germline): MGHRA, YSYEKL. The DNA for the CDR3 is TGCGCCAGCAGCCAATCTTCAGGAGAGTTCCAAGAGACCCAGTACTTC. It specifies CASSQSSGEFQETQYF.

This clonotype was counted many times. V gene TRBV28 combines with J gene TRBJ1-2; no definite D call. Germline V gives CDR1 MDHEN, CDR2 SYDVKM. V was shortened by 8 bases and J by 7 bases, with 11 bases between the two germline ends. CDR3 length equals 11 residues. The DNA of the CDR3 is TGTGCCAGCGGTCGGGAGGGTGGCTACACCTTC. Translated, it gives CASGREGGYTF.